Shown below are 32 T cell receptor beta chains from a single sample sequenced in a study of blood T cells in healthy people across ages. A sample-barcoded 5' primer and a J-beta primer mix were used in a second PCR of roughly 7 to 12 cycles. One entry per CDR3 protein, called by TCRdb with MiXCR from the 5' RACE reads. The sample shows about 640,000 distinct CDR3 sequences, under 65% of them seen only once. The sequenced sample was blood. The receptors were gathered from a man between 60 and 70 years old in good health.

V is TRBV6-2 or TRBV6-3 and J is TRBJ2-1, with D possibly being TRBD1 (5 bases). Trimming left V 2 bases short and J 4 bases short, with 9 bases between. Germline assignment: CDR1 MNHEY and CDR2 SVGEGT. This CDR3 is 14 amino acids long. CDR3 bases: TGTGCCAGCAGTTACGGGGCTGGGTACAATGAGCAGTTCTTC. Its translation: CASSYGAGYNEQFF.

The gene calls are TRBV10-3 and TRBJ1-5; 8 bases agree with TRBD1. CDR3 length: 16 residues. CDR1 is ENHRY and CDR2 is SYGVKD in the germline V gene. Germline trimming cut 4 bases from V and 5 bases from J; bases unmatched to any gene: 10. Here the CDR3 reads CAISGDRREWDQPQHF. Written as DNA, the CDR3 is TGTGCCATCAGTGGGGACAGGAGGGAGTGGGATCAGCCCCAGCATTTT.

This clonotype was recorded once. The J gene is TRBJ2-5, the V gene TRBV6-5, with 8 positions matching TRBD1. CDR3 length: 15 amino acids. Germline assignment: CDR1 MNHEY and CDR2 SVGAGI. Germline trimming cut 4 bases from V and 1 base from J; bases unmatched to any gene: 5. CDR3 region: CASSWDRLGQETQYF. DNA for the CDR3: TGTGCCAGCAGTTGGGACAGGTTGGGCCAAGAGACCCAGTACTTC.

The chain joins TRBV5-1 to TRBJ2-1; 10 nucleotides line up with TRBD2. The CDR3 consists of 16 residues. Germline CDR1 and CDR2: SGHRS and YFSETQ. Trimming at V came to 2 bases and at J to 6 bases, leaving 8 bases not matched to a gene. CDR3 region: CASSFAALAGSNEQFF. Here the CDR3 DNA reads TGCGCCAGCAGCTTTGCCGCACTAGCGGGGAGCAATGAGCAGTTCTTC.

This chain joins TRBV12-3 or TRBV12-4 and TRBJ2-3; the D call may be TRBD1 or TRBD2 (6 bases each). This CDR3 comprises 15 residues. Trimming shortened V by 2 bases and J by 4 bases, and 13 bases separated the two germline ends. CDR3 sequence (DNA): TGTGCCAGCAGTTTAAACACGGGGGCCGCAGATACGCAGTATTTT. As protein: CASSLNTGAADTQYF.

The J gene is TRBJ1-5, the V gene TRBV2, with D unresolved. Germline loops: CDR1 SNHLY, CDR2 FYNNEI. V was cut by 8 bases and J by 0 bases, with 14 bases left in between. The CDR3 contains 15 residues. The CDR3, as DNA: TGTGCCAGCCTCCTGCGGTCCGGTAGCAATCAGCCCCAGCATTTT. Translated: CASLLRSGSNQPQHF.

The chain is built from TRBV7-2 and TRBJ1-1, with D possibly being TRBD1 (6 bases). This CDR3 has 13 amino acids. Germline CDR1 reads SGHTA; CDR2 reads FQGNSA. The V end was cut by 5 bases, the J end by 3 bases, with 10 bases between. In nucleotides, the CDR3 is TGTGCCAGCAGCCCCCGGACAGACACTGAAGCTTTCTTT. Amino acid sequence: CASSPRTDTEAFF.

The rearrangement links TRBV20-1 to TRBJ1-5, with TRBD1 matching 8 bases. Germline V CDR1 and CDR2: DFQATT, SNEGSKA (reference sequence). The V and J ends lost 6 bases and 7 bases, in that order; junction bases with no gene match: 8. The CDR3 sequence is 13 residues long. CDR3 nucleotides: TGCAGTGCCATCGGACAGGGACGGCAGCCCCAGCATTTT. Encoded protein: CSAIGQGRQPQHF.

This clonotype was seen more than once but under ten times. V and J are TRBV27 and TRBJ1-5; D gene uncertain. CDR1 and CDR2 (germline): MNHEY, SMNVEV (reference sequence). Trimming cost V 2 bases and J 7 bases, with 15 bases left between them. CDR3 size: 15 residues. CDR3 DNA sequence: TGTGCCAGCAGTTTAAATAGTGGCACGAGGCAGCCCCAGCATTTT. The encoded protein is CASSLNSGTRQPQHF.

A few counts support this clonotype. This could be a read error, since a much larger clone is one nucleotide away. This CDR3 is CSARDKVEGNQPQHF. CDR3 sequence (DNA): TGCAGTGCTAGAGATAAGGTGGAGGGGAATCAGCCCCAGCATTTT. The V call is TRBV20-1, the J call TRBJ1-5; weak D call: TRBD1 (5 bases). In germline, CDR1 is DFQATT, CDR2 SNEGSKA (reference sequence). Between the trimmed V and J ends, which lost 0 bases and 4 bases, there was a span of 13 bases. The CDR3 is 15 amino acids.

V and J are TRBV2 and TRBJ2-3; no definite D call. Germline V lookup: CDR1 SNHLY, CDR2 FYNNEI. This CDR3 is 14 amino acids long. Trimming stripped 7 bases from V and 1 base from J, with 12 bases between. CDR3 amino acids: CASNQEIGTDTQYF. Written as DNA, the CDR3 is TGTGCCAGCAACCAGGAAATTGGCACAGATACGCAGTATTTT. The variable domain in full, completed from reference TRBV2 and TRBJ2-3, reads EPEVTQTPSHQVTQMGQEVILRCVPISNHLYFYWYRQILGQKVEFLVSFYNNEISEKSEIFDDQFSVERPDGSNFTLKIRSTKLEDSAMYFCASNQEIGTDTQYFGPGTRLTVL.

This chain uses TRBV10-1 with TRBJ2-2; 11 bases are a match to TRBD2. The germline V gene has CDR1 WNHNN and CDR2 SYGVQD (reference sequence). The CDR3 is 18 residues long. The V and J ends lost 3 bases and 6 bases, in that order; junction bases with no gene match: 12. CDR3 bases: TGCGCCAGCAGTGACTCTGGACTAGCGGGTAGAGAGTCCGGGGAGCTGTTTTTT. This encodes CASSDSGLAGRESGELFF.

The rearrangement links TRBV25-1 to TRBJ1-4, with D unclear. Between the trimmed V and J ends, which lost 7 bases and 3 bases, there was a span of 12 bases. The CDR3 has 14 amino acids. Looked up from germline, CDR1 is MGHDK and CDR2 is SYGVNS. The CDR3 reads CASIKSGPNEKLFF. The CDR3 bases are TGTGCCAGCATTAAAAGTGGACCTAATGAAAAACTGTTTTTT.

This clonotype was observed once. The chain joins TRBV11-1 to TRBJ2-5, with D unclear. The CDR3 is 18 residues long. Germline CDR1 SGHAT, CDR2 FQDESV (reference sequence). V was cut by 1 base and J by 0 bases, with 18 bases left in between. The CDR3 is CASSLGRPKLLYQETQYF. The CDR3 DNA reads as TGTGCCAGCAGCTTAGGCCGGCCTAAACTTTTGTACCAAGAGACCCAGTACTTC.

The CDR3 region is CASRTALAGFGYEQFF. CDR3 nucleotides: TGTGCCAGCAGGACCGCCCTAGCGGGGTTTGGCTATGAGCAGTTCTTC. The gene calls are TRBV12-3 or TRBV12-4 and TRBJ2-1; 9 bases align to TRBD2. There are 16 residues in the CDR3. Trimming took 6 bases from V and 8 from J; bases not matched to a gene: 14.

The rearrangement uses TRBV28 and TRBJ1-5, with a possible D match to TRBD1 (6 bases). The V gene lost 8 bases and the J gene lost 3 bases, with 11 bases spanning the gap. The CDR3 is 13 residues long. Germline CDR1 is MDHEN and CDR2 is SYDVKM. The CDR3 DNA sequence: TGTGCCAGCCCGGACAGAGTCAATCAGCCCCAGCATTTT. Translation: CASPDRVNQPQHF.

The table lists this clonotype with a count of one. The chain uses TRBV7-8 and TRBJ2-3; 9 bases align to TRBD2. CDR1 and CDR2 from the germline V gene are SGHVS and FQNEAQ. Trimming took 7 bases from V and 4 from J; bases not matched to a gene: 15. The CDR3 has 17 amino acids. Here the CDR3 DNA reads TGTGCCAGCAACGAGTTTAGCGGGGGCCACGCCGCAGATACGCAGTATTTT. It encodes CASNEFSGGHAADTQYF.

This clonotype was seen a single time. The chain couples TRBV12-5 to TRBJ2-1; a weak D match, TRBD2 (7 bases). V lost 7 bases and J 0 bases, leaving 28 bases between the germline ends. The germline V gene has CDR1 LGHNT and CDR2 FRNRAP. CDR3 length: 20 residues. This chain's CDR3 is CASATVGGGRSNHSYNEQFF. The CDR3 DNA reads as TGTGCTAGTGCCACGGTTGGCGGGGGCCGATCCAATCACTCCTACAATGAGCAGTTCTTC.

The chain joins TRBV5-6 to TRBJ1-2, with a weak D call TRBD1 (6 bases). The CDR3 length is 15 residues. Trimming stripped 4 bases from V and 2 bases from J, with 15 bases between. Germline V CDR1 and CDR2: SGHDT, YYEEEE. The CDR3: CASSTGRDRNYGYTF. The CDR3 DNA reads TGTGCCAGCAGCACTGGCCGAGACAGGAACTATGGCTACACCTTC.

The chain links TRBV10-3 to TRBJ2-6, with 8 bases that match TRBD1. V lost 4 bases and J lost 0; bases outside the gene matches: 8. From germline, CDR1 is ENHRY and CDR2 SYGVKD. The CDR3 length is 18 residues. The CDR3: CAISVQMDRVSGANVLTF. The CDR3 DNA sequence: TGTGCCATCAGTGTGCAGATGGACAGGGTCTCTGGGGCCAACGTCCTGACTTTC.

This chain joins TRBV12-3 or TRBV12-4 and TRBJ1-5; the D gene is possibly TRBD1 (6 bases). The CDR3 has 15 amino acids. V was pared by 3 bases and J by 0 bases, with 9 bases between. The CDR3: CASSLGAVSNQPQHF. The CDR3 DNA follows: TGTGCCAGCAGTTTGGGGGCAGTTAGCAATCAGCCCCAGCATTTT.

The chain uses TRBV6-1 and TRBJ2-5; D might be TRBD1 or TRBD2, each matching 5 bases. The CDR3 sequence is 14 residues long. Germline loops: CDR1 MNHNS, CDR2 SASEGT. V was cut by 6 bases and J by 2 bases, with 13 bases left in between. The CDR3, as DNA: TGTGCCAGCAGAGAGACCGGGACGCAAGAGACCCAGTACTTC. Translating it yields CASRETGTQETQYF.

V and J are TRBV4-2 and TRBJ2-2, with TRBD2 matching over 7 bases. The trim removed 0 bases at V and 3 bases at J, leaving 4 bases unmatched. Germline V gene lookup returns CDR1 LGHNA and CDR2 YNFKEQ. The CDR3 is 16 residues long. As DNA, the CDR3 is TGTGCCAGCAGCCAAGACTCGGCGGGGGACACCGGGGAGCTGTTTTTT. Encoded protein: CASSQDSAGDTGELFF.

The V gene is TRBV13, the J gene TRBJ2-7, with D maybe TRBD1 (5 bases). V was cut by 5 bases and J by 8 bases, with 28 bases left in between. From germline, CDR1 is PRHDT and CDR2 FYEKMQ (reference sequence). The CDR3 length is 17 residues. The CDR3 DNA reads TGTGCCAGCAGCCTTAACCGACAGACCTCTACGTCTACCAAGCAGTACTTC. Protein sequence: CASSLNRQTSTSTKQYF. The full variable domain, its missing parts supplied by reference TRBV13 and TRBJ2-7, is AAGVIQSPRHLIKEKRETATLKCYPIPRHDTVYWYQQGPGQDPQFLISFYEKMQSDKGSIPDRFSAQQFSDYHSELNMSSLELGDSALYFCASSLNRQTSTSTKQYFGPGTRLTVT.

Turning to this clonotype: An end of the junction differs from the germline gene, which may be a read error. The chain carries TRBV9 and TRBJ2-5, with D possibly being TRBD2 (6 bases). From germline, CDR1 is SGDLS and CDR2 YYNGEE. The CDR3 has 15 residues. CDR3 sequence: CASSVGGGRQETLYF. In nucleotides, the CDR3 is TGTGCCAGCAGCGTAGGCGGAGGGCGCCAAGAGACCCTGTACTTC.

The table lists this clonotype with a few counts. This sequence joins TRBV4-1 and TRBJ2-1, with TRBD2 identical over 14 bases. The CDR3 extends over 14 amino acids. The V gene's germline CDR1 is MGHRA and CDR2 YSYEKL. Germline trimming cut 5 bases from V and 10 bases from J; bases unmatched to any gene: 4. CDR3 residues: CASSGTSGGGEQFF. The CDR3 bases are TGCGCCAGCAGCGGGACTAGCGGGGGAGGGGAGCAGTTCTTC.

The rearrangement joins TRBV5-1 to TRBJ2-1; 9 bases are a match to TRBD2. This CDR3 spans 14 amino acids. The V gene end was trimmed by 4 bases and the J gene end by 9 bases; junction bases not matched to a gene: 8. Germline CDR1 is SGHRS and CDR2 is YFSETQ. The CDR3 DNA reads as TGCGCCAGCAGCCTAATGCGGGGGGGCCTTGAGCAGTTCTTC. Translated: CASSLMRGGLEQFF.

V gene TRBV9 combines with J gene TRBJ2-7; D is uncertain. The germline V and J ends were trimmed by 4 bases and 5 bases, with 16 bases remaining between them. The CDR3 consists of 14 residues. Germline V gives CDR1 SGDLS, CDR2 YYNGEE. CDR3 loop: CASSTHSRADEQYF. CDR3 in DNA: TGTGCCAGCAGCACCCATTCAAGGGCGGACGAGCAGTACTTC.

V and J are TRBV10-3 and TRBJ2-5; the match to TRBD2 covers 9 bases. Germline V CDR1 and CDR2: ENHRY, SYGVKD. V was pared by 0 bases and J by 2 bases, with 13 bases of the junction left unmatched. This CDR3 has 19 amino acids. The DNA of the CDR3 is TGTGCCATCAGTGAGTCGGGAGGCGTAGCGGGGGTACGACAAGAGACCCAGTACTTC. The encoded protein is CAISESGGVAGVRQETQYF.

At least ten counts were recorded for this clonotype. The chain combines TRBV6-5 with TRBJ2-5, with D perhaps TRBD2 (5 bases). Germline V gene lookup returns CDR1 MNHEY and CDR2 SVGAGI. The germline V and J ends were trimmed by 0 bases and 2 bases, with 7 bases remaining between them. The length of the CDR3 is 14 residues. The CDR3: CASSYSGVQETQYF. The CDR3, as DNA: TGTGCCAGCAGTTACTCCGGGGTTCAAGAGACCCAGTACTTC.

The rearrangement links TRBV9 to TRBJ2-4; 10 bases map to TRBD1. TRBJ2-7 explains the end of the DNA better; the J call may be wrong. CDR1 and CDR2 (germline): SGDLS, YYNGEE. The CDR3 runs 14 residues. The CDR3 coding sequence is TGTGCCAGCAGCGTAGAGACAGGGGGCTTCGAGCAGTACTTC. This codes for CASSVETGGFEQYF.

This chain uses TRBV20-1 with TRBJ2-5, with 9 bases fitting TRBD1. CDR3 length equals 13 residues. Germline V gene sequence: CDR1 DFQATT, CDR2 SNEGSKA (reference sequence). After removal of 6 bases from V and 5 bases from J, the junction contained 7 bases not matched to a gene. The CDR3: CSAHDRGSETQYF. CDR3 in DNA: TGCAGTGCCCATGACAGGGGGTCGGAGACCCAGTACTTC.